This T cell receptor (beta chain) was profiled in a study of CXCR3-negative and CXCR3-positive naive CD8 T cells. About this clonotype: Its antigen is undetermined.

Libraries were UMI-labeled 5' RACE TRB cDNA. TCRdb reworked the 5' RACE reads into one entry per CDR3 protein, no DNA. Found here are around 60,000 distinct CDR3 sequences; the top ten clones hold more than 0.35%. General study points: It was found that naive subsets had comparable surface CD5, and TCR strength was inferred from TRB CDR3 properties. Memory cells showed distinct TRBV-TRBJ patterns, while the two naive subsets matched.

The clonotype originates from a human donor in good health. Some clones in this sample may be carry-over from other donors' samples. Source material: naive CXCR3- CD8+ T cells from blood. Subset defined: CD45RO-CCR7+CD27+CD95- naive CD8+ T cells lacking CXCR3 (TNR3-).

CDR3: CASSYGIAGGQFF. The chain combines TRBV6-6 with TRBJ2-1; TCRdb outputs TRBD2, but without DNA this stays unchecked. This CDR3 is built from 13 residues. Germline CDR1 reads MNHNY; CDR2 reads SVGAGI (reference sequence).